This TCR beta chain stems from a study of CD8+CD57+ T cells in acquired aplastic anemia. Across the study: Roughly 3 ug was the average amount of DNA from sorted CD4+ and CD8+ cells. Sequencing produced an average of roughly 11 million reads per healthy donor for CD4+ cells. Findings and caveats of the study: The study found no significant CD8+ Simpson's diversity difference between patients and controls. Overlapping CD8+ CDR3 repertoires of patients and controls contained around 30 shared sequences.

Points on this clonotype: What it recognizes is unknown.

TCR beta VDJ and CDR3 profiles were obtained from a genomic DNA template. TCRdb reprocessed the reads with MiXCR, giving one entry per CDR3 protein. The sample holds some 140,000 distinct CDR3 sequences, roughly 40% seen once. V was pared by 7 bases and J by 6 bases, with 6 bases of the junction left unmatched. Germline V CDR1 and CDR2: WSHSY, SAAADI. This CDR3 has 13 amino acids. This TCR came from a human donor in good health, serving as a control. The V call is TRBV10-2, the J call TRBJ2-7; 10 bases agree with TRBD1. Sequencing input: sorted CD4+, CD8+, or CD8+CD57+ T cells (not recorded which) from PBMCs. Here the CDR3 DNA reads TGCGCCAGCAAGCAGGACAGGGGGTCCGAGCAGTACTTC. It is translated as CASKQDRGSEQYF.